The 31 T cell receptor beta chains listed next were all sequenced from one sample in a study of blood T cells in healthy people across ages. A second about 6 to 11 cycle PCR used barcoded and J-beta primers. TCRdb re-analysed the 5' RACE reads in MiXCR, keeping a single row per CDR3 protein. The table has roughly 1.5 million distinct CDR3 sequences, 35% to 45% seen once. The sequenced material came from blood. These receptors were obtained from a woman aged 18-30 years in good health.

This clonotype was seen a few times. The chain recombines TRBV29-1 with TRBJ1-2; D is possibly TRBD1 (5 bases). Germline CDR1 SQVTM, CDR2 ANQGSEA. V was clipped by 0 bases and J by 1 base, with 18 bases between them. This CDR3 region has 17 residues. The CDR3 DNA is TGCAGCGTTGAAGAGACCAGGGTAGTTTTGGATAACTATGGCTACACCTTC. Its protein is CSVEETRVVLDNYGYTF.

The chain has TRBV7-2 and TRBJ2-7; 7 bases map to TRBD1. The CDR3 runs to 14 residues. Trimming took 7 bases from V and 2 from J; bases not matched to a gene: 8. Germline V gene data show CDR1 as SGHTA and CDR2 as FQGNSA. The CDR3 sequence is CASTGDSLTYEQYF. In nucleotides, the CDR3 is TGTGCCAGCACCGGGGACAGTCTTACCTACGAGCAGTACTTC.

This clonotype has only one observation. The rearrangement joins TRBV7-2 to TRBJ2-2, with 7 bases identical to TRBD1. The V gene end was trimmed by 1 base and the J gene end by 6 bases; junction bases not matched to a gene: 5. This CDR3 is built from 15 residues. Germline loops: CDR1 SGHTA, CDR2 FQGNSA. This chain's CDR3 is CASSLGLDRAGELFF. Written as DNA, the CDR3 is TGTGCCAGCAGCTTAGGTCTTGACAGGGCCGGGGAGCTGTTTTTT.

This clonotype was found a few times. V is TRBV6-2 or TRBV6-3 and J is TRBJ1-2; no clear D. V lost 2 bases to trimming and J lost 7 bases, with 8 bases between them. Germline CDR1 reads MNHEY; CDR2 reads SVGEGT. The CDR3 is 12 residues long. CDR3 in amino acids: CASSYPAGGYTF. The CDR3 region has the DNA TGTGCCAGCAGTTACCCGGCAGGTGGCTACACCTTC.

The chain uses TRBV6-1 and TRBJ1-1; D may be TRBD1 (5 bases). Between the trimmed V and J ends, which lost 3 bases and 0 bases, there was a span of 8 bases. Germline V gives CDR1 MNHNS, CDR2 SASEGT. CDR3 length: 14 amino acids. The CDR3: CASSDEGLNTEAFF. CDR3 nucleotides: TGTGCCAGCAGTGACGAGGGGCTGAACACTGAAGCTTTCTTT.

The chain combines TRBV20-1 with TRBJ1-4; 7 bases line up with TRBD1. CDR3 length equals 13 residues. The ends lost 7 bases at V and 2 bases at J; junction bases unmatched: 4. The germline gives CDR1 DFQATT, CDR2 SNEGSKA (reference sequence). DNA of the CDR3: TGCAGTGGGCAGGGGGACACTAATGAAAAACTGTTTTTT. This gives the protein CSGQGDTNEKLFF.

This clonotype was seen repeatedly, ten times or more. V is TRBV5-1 and J is TRBJ2-1; D might be TRBD1 (6 bases). Per the germline V gene, CDR1 is SGHRS and CDR2 is YFSETQ. Trimming stripped 0 bases from V and 6 bases from J, with 10 bases between. This CDR3 is built from 14 residues. The CDR3 spells CASSLAGVGNEQFF. The CDR3 DNA sequence: TGCGCCAGCAGCTTGGCAGGGGTCGGCAATGAGCAGTTCTTC.

This clonotype turned up a few times. This sequence joins TRBV9 and TRBJ1-1; TRBD1 might be the D (6 bases). CDR3 size: 14 residues. Trimming stripped 0 bases from V and 5 bases from J, with 11 bases between. Germline V gene data show CDR1 as SGDLS and CDR2 as YYNGEE. The DNA of the CDR3 is TGTGCCAGCAGCGTAGTCCAGGGGCGTACTGAAGCTTTCTTT. This codes for CASSVVQGRTEAFF. Full variable domain (rest looked up from reference TRBV9 and TRBJ1-1): DSGVTQTPKHLITATGQRVTLRCSPRSGDLSVYWYQQSLDQGLQFLIQYYNGEERAKGNILERFSAQQFPDLHSELNLSSLELGDSALYFCASSVVQGRTEAFFGQGTRLTVV.

The chain carries TRBV18 and TRBJ1-2, with D tentatively TRBD1 (6 bases). Germline lookup yields CDR1 KGHSH and CDR2 LQKENI. V gave up 4 bases and J gave up 4 bases, with 16 bases separating them. The length of the CDR3 is 15 residues. DNA for the CDR3: TGTGCCAGCTCACAACGGGGGGGCGACCTCTATGGCTACACCTTC. As protein: CASSQRGGDLYGYTF.

The chain is built from TRBV7-9 and TRBJ1-2; 7 bases are a match to TRBD1. Germline CDR1 reads SEHNR; CDR2 reads FQNEAQ (reference sequence). After removal of 5 bases from V and 7 bases from J, the junction contained 7 bases not matched to a gene. The CDR3 is 13 residues long. The CDR3 DNA follows: TGTGCCAGCAGCAAGAAACAGGGGTCTGGCTACACCTTC. Translated: CASSKKQGSGYTF.

This clonotype was detected only a few times. The genes are TRBV13 and TRBJ2-7, with a tentative D call TRBD2 (6 bases). Germline V gene lookup returns CDR1 PRHDT and CDR2 FYEKMQ (reference sequence). V was clipped by 2 bases and J by 2 bases, with 10 bases between them. The CDR3 runs 14 residues. CDR3 sequence reads: CASSLRDLPYEQYF. The CDR3 coding sequence is TGTGCCAGCAGCTTAAGGGACTTGCCCTACGAGCAGTACTTC.

This clonotype was detected a few times. The rearrangement links TRBV7-2 to TRBJ1-2; D remains unclear. There are 14 residues in the CDR3. Germline V gene data show CDR1 as SGHTA and CDR2 as FQGNSA. Trimming took off 1 base at V and 4 bases at J, with 10 bases between the two ends. This chain's CDR3 is CASSLEGLLYGYTF. The CDR3 DNA sequence: TGTGCCAGCAGCTTAGAAGGGTTGCTCTATGGCTACACCTTC.

The chain employs TRBV6-5 and TRBJ1-1; D is ambiguous. From germline, CDR1 is MNHEY and CDR2 SVGAGI. V lost 0 bases, J lost 4 bases, and 9 bases lay in between. The CDR3 extends over 14 amino acids. The CDR3 DNA sequence: TGTGCCAGCAGTTACTCAAGGGCCGTCACTGAAGCTTTCTTT. Encoded protein: CASSYSRAVTEAFF.

Turning to this clonotype: A junction boundary mismatches the germline segment, possibly from a read error. The V call is TRBV12-3 or TRBV12-4, the J call TRBJ2-2; D is unclear. This CDR3 has 13 amino acids. Here the CDR3 reads CTSSATNTGELFF. DNA for the CDR3: TGTACCAGCAGTGCTACGAACACCGGGGAGCTGTTTTTT.

This clonotype was seen only a few times. V usage is TRBV7-2 and J usage is TRBJ2-2, with TRBD1 matching 7 bases. There are 13 residues in the CDR3. Germline V gene sequence: CDR1 SGHTA, CDR2 FQGNSA. The V and J ends lost 6 bases and 6 bases, in that order; junction bases with no gene match: 4. CDR3 sequence (DNA): TGTGCCAGCAGACGACAGGGAGCCGGGGAGCTGTTTTTT. Translation gives CASRRQGAGELFF.

The chain combines TRBV7-2 with TRBJ2-3; 7 bases map to TRBD2. Unmatched junction bases numbered 26, after V lost 3 bases and J lost 8 bases. CDR1 SGHTA and CDR2 FQGNSA come from the germline V gene. The CDR3 covers 20 residues. CDR3 in DNA: TGTGCCAGCAGCTTGATTACCGGACTAGAAGGAGACGCCCCGTTGGCTACGCAGTATTTT. Protein product: CASSLITGLEGDAPLATQYF.

Details on this clonotype: The germline gene is not matched at one end of the junction; a read error may be the cause. This chain connects TRBV4-1 to TRBJ2-5, with D possibly called TRBD1 or TRBD2 (6 bases each). Germline loops: CDR1 MGHRA, CDR2 YSYEKL. CDR3 size: 20 residues. The CDR3 coding sequence is TGCGCCAGCAGCGAAGAGGGGGTTGTACTTCGCGGGGAGATCCAAGAGACCCAGTACTTC. The encoded protein is CASSEEGVVLRGEIQETQYF.

The chain carries TRBV7-2 and TRBJ2-1; D is perhaps TRBD1 (5 bases). V was clipped by 7 bases and J by 3 bases, with 13 bases between them. The CDR3 spans 14 residues. CDR1 is SGHTA, CDR2 FQGNSA, per germline. The CDR3, as DNA: TGTGCCAGCACCTCACCAGGGTTCTACAATGAGCAGTTCTTC. This gives the protein CASTSPGFYNEQFF.

The V and J genes are TRBV2 and TRBJ2-3; 11 nucleotides align to TRBD2. The J segment lost 5 bases and the V segment lost 3 bases, leaving 7 bases of the junction unmatched. CDR1 and CDR2 (germline): SNHLY, FYNNEI. The CDR3 sequence is 16 residues long. The CDR3 protein is CASSDRSGGARDTQYF. CDR3 bases: TGTGCCAGCAGTGATCGTAGCGGGGGGGCCCGAGATACGCAGTATTTT.

The rearrangement joins TRBV5-1 to TRBJ2-4; D may correspond to TRBD1 or TRBD2 (5 bases each). The DNA end lines up better with TRBJ2-7; the J call may be wrong. The CDR3 consists of 14 residues. Germline V CDR1 and CDR2: SGHRS, YFSETQ. The CDR3 DNA reads TGCGCCAGCAGACTAACCGGGACGAAAGACGAGCAGTACTTC. This encodes CASRLTGTKDEQYF.

The chain uses TRBV25-1 and TRBJ2-5, with 7 bases matching TRBD1. The CDR3 has 15 residues. Trimming removed 1 base from V and 5 bases from J; junction bases left unmatched: 7. The germline V gene encodes CDR1 MGHDK and CDR2 SYGVNS. The CDR3 here is CASSEFRGGAETQYF. The CDR3 DNA follows: TGTGCCAGCAGTGAATTCAGAGGGGGCGCGGAGACCCAGTACTTC. Variable domain in full (rest from reference TRBV25-1 and TRBJ2-5): EADIYQTPRYLVIGTGKKITLECSQTMGHDKMYWYQQDPGMELHLIHYSYGVNSTEKGDLSSESTVSRIRTEHFPLTLESARPSHTSQYLCASSEFRGGAETQYFGPGTRLLVL.

This clonotype came up a few times. This sequence joins TRBV4-3 and TRBJ2-2, with D maybe TRBD1 (6 bases). Germline V gene lookup returns CDR1 LGHNA and CDR2 YSLEER. V dropped 3 bases and J dropped 7 bases, with 12 bases sitting between them. The CDR3 totals 14 residues. The CDR3 DNA sequence: TGCGCCAGCAGCCAGACGCAGGGGTACGGGGAGCTGTTTTTT. Translated, it gives CASSQTQGYGELFF.

This clonotype was found a few times. The rearrangement joins TRBV7-9 to TRBJ2-7; D uncertain. The CDR3 spans 14 residues. V was shortened by 4 bases and J by 3 bases, with 13 bases between the two germline ends. Germline-derived CDR1 and CDR2 are SEHNR and FQNEAQ (reference sequence). The CDR3 reads CASSYGSSIYEQYF. In DNA form, the CDR3 reads TGTGCCAGCAGCTACGGGTCTTCCATCTACGAGCAGTACTTC.

The chain joins TRBV20-1 to TRBJ2-2; 13 nucleotides align to TRBD2. J gave up 6 bases and V 3 bases, and 4 bases lay outside the gene matches. Per the germline V gene, CDR1 is DFQATT and CDR2 is SNEGSKA (reference sequence). The CDR3 is 15 residues long. The chain's CDR3 is CSARRTSGGAGELFF. The CDR3 DNA is TGCAGTGCTAGGCGGACTAGCGGGGGAGCCGGGGAGCTGTTTTTT.

This chain connects TRBV10-3 to TRBJ2-5, with D maybe TRBD1 (5 bases). The CDR3 length is 14 residues. Trimming took 4 bases from V and 1 from J, leaving 10 bases between them. Per germline, CDR1 ENHRY and CDR2 SYGVKD. CDR3 sequence: CAISAGSGQETQYF. For the CDR3, the DNA is TGTGCCATCAGTGCAGGGTCAGGCCAAGAGACCCAGTACTTC.

The genes are TRBV29-1 and TRBJ2-3; the D is unclear. Looked up from germline, CDR1 is SQVTM and CDR2 is ANQGSEA. CDR3 size: 13 residues. The CDR3 DNA sequence: TGCACTATATCAAGTAAACTCACAGATACGCAGTATTTT. This encodes CTISSKLTDTQYF.

This chain connects TRBV10-3 to TRBJ1-2, with TRBD1 matching over 10 bases. Germline lookup yields CDR1 ENHRY and CDR2 SYGVKD. V lost 7 bases to trimming and J lost 8 bases; unmatched junction nucleotides: 10. The CDR3 has 14 residues. The chain's CDR3 is CAINLGQGNGGYTF. The CDR3 region has the DNA TGTGCCATCAACCTGGGACAGGGGAACGGGGGCTACACCTTC.

The chain joins TRBV4-2 to TRBJ2-4; TRBD2 is a possible D gene (6 bases). The CDR3 loop spans 19 amino acids. Trimming removed 0 bases from V and 0 bases from J, with 18 bases in between. Germline values: CDR1 LGHNA, CDR2 YNFKEQ. DNA for the CDR3: TGTGCCAGCAGCCAAGATCTCCTTGGAGGGATAGGAGCCAAAAACATTCAGTACTTC. Protein sequence: CASSQDLLGGIGAKNIQYF.

There are a few counts of this clonotype. The chain is built from TRBV18 and TRBJ2-1; D is unclear. Germline loops: CDR1 KGHSH, CDR2 LQKENI. The CDR3 consists of 12 residues. V was shortened by 0 bases and J by 7 bases, with 4 bases between the two germline ends. The CDR3 DNA is TGTGCCAGCTCACCACCCCAGAATGAGCAGTTCTTC. It encodes CASSPPQNEQFF.

The chain joins TRBV2 to TRBJ2-7; D is ambiguous. The CDR3 loop spans 13 amino acids. Between the trimmed V and J ends, which lost 8 bases and 7 bases, there was a span of 18 bases. Germline CDR1 reads SNHLY; CDR2 reads FYNNEI. The CDR3 DNA sequence: TGTGCCAGCTCAGACGGCTTTGAGAATGAGCAGTACTTC. Protein product: CASSDGFENEQYF.

The chain recombines TRBV3-1 with TRBJ1-1; unclear D gene. The CDR3 runs to 13 residues. Germline CDR1 reads LGHDT; CDR2 reads YNNKEL (reference sequence). Deletions cut 1 base from V and 6 bases from J, with 9 bases between. CDR3 loop: CASSQGYRPEAFF. The CDR3 DNA reads TGTGCCAGCAGCCAAGGGTACAGACCTGAAGCTTTCTTT.